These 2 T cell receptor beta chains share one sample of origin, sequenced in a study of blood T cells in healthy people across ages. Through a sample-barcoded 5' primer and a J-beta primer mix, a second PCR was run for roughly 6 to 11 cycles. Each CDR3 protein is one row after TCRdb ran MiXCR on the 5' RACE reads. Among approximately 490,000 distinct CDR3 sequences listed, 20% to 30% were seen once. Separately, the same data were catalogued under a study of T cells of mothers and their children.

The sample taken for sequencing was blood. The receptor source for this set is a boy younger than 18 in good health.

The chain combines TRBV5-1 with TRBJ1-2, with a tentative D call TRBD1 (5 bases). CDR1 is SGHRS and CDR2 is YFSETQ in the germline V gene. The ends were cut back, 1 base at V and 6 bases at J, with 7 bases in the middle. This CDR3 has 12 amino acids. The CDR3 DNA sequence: TGCGCCAGCAGCTTGAAAGGGGATGGCTACACCTTC. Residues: CASSLKGDGYTF.

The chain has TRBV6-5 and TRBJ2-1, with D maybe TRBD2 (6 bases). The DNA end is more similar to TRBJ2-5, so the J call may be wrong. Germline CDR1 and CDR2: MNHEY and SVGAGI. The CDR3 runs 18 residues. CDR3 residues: CASSYSMLRDGSSETQYF. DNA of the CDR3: TGTGCCAGCAGTTACTCGATGTTGCGAGACGGGAGCTCTGAGACCCAGTACTTC.